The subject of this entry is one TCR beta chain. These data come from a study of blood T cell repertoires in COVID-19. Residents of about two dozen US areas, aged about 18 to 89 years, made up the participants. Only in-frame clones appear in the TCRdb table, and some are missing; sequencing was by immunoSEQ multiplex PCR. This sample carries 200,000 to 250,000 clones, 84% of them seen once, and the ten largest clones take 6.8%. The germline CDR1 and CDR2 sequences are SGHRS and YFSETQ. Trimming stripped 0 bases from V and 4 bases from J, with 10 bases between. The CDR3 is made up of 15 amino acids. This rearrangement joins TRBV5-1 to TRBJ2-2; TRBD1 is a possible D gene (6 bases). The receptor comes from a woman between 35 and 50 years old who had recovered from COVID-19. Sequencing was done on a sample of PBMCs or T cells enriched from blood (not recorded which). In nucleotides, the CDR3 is TGCGCCAGCAGCTTGGAGCTAGGGGGCACCGGGGAGCTGTTTTTT. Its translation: CASSLELGGTGELFF.